This entry lists 31 T cell receptor beta chains sequenced from one sample in a study of blood T cell repertoires in COVID-19. Method: immunoSEQ multiplex PCR; TCRdb's copy keeps in-frame clones and lacks some. The data hold some 190,000 clones, with 80% observed a single time. Sequencing was done on a sample of peripheral blood. Source of these receptors: a man aged 55 to 70 with acute or convalescent COVID-19.

The chain recombines TRBV28 with TRBJ2-7; TRBD2 might be the D (5 bases). This CDR3 comprises 14 residues. Per germline, CDR1 MDHEN and CDR2 SYDVKM. Trimming removed 1 base from V and 0 bases from J, with 7 bases in between. CDR3 in amino acids: CASSLSGNSYEQYF. The CDR3 coding sequence is TGTGCCAGCAGTTTATCGGGGAACTCCTACGAGCAGTACTTC.

The gene calls are TRBV7-6 and TRBJ2-7; a possible D gene is TRBD2 (5 bases). The CDR3 runs to 12 residues. Trimming shortened V by 5 bases and J by 6 bases, and 11 bases separated the two germline ends. Germline assignment: CDR1 SGHVS and CDR2 FNYEAQ. The CDR3 loop is CASSPPSGEQYF. The CDR3 bases are TGTGCCAGCAGCCCCCCGAGCGGCGAGCAGTACTTC. Full variable domain (missing parts from reference TRBV7-6 and TRBJ2-7): GAGVSQSPRYKVTKRGQDVALRCDPISGHVSLYWYRQALGQGPEFLTYFNYEAQQDKSGLPNDRFSAERPEGSISTLTIQRTEQRDSAMYRCASSPPSGEQYFGPGTRLTVT.

The chain joins TRBV7-3 to TRBJ1-2; unclear D gene. This CDR3 spans 15 amino acids. The germline gives CDR1 SGHTA, CDR2 FQGTGA. The V gene lost 1 base and the J gene lost 7 bases, with 16 bases spanning the gap. The CDR3 sequence: CASSLKGSSPSGYTF. The DNA of the CDR3 is TGTGCCAGCAGCTTAAAAGGGAGCTCCCCTTCTGGCTACACCTTC.

The chain couples TRBV7-2 to TRBJ2-3, with D maybe TRBD2 (6 bases). The CDR3 covers 16 residues. V was shortened by 6 bases and J by 7 bases, with 23 bases between the two germline ends. CDR1 SGHTA and CDR2 FQGNSA come from the germline V gene. The CDR3 DNA reads as TGTGCCAGCAGTCCTAAGGGACTTCAAGGCGGAAATACGCAGTATTTT. It is translated as CASSPKGLQGGNTQYF.

The V and J genes are TRBV18 and TRBJ1-4, with TRBD1 matching 7 bases. The length of the CDR3 is 15 residues. The V segment lost 3 bases and the J segment 8 bases; nucleotides outside the gene matches: 9. From germline, CDR1 is KGHSH and CDR2 LQKENI. The CDR3 protein is CASSPPGGRREKLFF. In nucleotides, the CDR3 is TGTGCCAGCTCACCCCCAGGGGGGCGTCGGGAAAAACTGTTTTTT.

This clone was seen only once. V gene TRBV6-1 combines with J gene TRBJ1-6; TRBD1 matches 7 bases. The CDR3 runs 15 residues. V dropped 3 bases and J dropped 7; count of bases not matched to a gene: 6. CDR1 MNHNS and CDR2 SASEGT come from the germline V gene. CDR3 residues: CASSEAGGRNSPLHF. DNA for the CDR3: TGTGCCAGCAGTGAGGCAGGGGGAAGAAATTCACCCCTCCACTTT.

The V and J genes are TRBV12-3 or TRBV12-4 and TRBJ2-5; no firm D call. The CDR3 is 13 amino acids. Trimming cost V 5 bases and J 1 base, with 8 bases left between them. CDR3 coding DNA: TGTGCCAGCAGTCCTTGGGCCCAAGAGACCCAGTACTTC. Translated: CASSPWAQETQYF.

The chain is built from TRBV11-3 and TRBJ2-1, with TRBD2 matching 10 bases. The germline CDR1 and CDR2 sequences are SGHNT and YENEEA. The ends lost 7 bases at V and 0 bases at J; junction bases unmatched: 6. The CDR3 length is 16 residues. The CDR3 DNA reads TGTGCCAGCAACGGACTAGCGGAGAGCTCCTACAATGAGCAGTTCTTC. It is translated as CASNGLAESSYNEQFF.

Ten or more counts support this clone. The sample contains more than one DNA sequence encoding this CDR3. The chain uses TRBV5-1 and TRBJ2-7; maybe TRBD2 (6 bases). V shed 0 bases and J shed 4 bases, with 11 bases lying between them. Germline CDR1 SGHRS, CDR2 YFSETQ. This CDR3 contains 14 residues. The CDR3 protein is CASSLAGGSYEQYF. Written as DNA, the CDR3 is TGCGCCAGCAGCTTGGCCGGGGGTTCTTACGAGCAGTACTTC.

In this sample, this clone turned up many times. The V and J genes are TRBV5-1 and TRBJ2-7, with 14 positions matching TRBD2. The ends lost 4 bases at V and 6 bases at J; junction bases unmatched: 3. The CDR3 spans 14 residues. CDR1 is SGHRS, CDR2 YFSETQ, per germline. The CDR3 DNA is TGCGCCAGCAGCGGGACTAGCGGGAGACTCGAGCAGTACTTC. Residues: CASSGTSGRLEQYF.

This clone showed up just once. The V and J genes are TRBV28 and TRBJ2-3, with 7 bases aligning to TRBD2. V lost 5 bases to trimming and J lost 5 bases; unmatched junction nucleotides: 4. The CDR3 is 13 amino acids. Germline assignment: CDR1 MDHEN and CDR2 SYDVKM. CDR3 nucleotide sequence: TGTGCCAGCAGTGTGGCTAGCGGAGATACGCAGTATTTT. This gives the protein CASSVASGDTQYF.

J is TRBJ2-3 and V is TRBV5-4; D is unresolved. This CDR3 is 14 amino acids long. Germline CDR1 reads SGHNT; CDR2 reads YYREEE (reference sequence). V was trimmed by 3 bases and J by 9 bases, leaving 17 bases between them. The CDR3 DNA reads as TGTGCCAGCAGCTCTCCGTTACACGGGTCCACGCAGTATTTT. This codes for CASSSPLHGSTQYF.

This rearrangement joins TRBV9 to TRBJ1-5, with D unresolved. In germline, CDR1 is SGDLS, CDR2 YYNGEE. V gave up 2 bases and J gave up 0 bases, with 6 bases separating them. There are 14 residues in the CDR3. The CDR3 DNA follows: TGTGCCAGCAGCGTTACAGATAGCAATCAGCCCCAGCATTTT. This codes for CASSVTDSNQPQHF. Looking up the rest from reference TRBV9 and TRBJ1-5 gives the full variable domain: DSGVTQTPKHLITATGQRVTLRCSPRSGDLSVYWYQQSLDQGLQFLIQYYNGEERAKGNILERFSAQQFPDLHSELNLSSLELGDSALYFCASSVTDSNQPQHFGDGTRLSIL.

The CDR3, as DNA: TGCAGCGTCAATGCCTACGAGCAGTACTTC. Translated: CSVNAYEQYF. The V call is TRBV29-1, the J call TRBJ2-7, with D unresolved. The CDR3 covers 10 residues. Per germline, CDR1 SQVTM and CDR2 ANQGSEA. V gave up 6 bases and J gave up 2 bases, with 5 bases separating them.

J is TRBJ2-7 and V is TRBV7-3; 8 bases are shared with TRBD2. CDR3 length: 15 residues. The germline gives CDR1 SGHTA, CDR2 FQGTGA. J lost 1 base, V lost 1 base, and 3 bases had no gene match. The CDR3 nucleotides are TGTGCCAGCAGCTTAAGCGGGGGGAGTTCCTACGAGCAGTACTTC. This encodes CASSLSGGSSYEQYF.

This clone has only one observation. The J gene is TRBJ1-2, the V gene TRBV24-1; D remains unclear. Trimming took 2 bases from V and 8 from J, leaving 14 bases between them. The CDR3 runs 14 residues. Germline lookup yields CDR1 KGHDR and CDR2 SFDVKD. CDR3 sequence: CATSDSAGGGGYTF. The CDR3 DNA sequence: TGTGCCACCAGTGATTCCGCAGGAGGTGGAGGCTACACCTTC.

This chain uses TRBV19 with TRBJ2-2; D perhaps matches TRBD2 (6 bases). With 5 bases removed from V and 5 bases from J, the gap between germline ends came to 15 bases. The CDR3 sequence is 15 residues long. Germline V CDR1 and CDR2: LNHDA, SQIVND (reference sequence). In DNA form, the CDR3 reads TGTGCCAGTAGTGGGACTGCAAAGAGAACCGGGGAGCTGTTTTTT. Amino acids: CASSGTAKRTGELFF.

This chain links TRBV19 with TRBJ1-2; TRBD1 aligns across 7 bases. Germline CDR1 and CDR2: LNHDA and SQIVND (reference sequence). The trim removed 6 bases at V and 1 base at J, leaving 8 bases unmatched. CDR3 size: 15 residues. The CDR3 is CASRKQGEGNYGYTF. The CDR3 coding sequence is TGTGCCAGTAGGAAGCAGGGGGAAGGTAACTATGGCTACACCTTC.

The chain couples TRBV11-2 to TRBJ2-1, with 9 bases identical to TRBD2. V lost 1 base and J lost 2; bases outside the gene matches: 3. There are 16 residues in the CDR3. Germline V gene lookup returns CDR1 SGHAT and CDR2 FQNNGV. This chain's CDR3 is CASSLVGGGAYNEQFF. The CDR3 DNA sequence: TGTGCCAGCAGCTTAGTCGGCGGGGGGGCCTACAATGAGCAGTTCTTC.

The CDR3 nucleotides are TGTGCCAGCAGTGAATATAGAGCGGATACGCAGTATTTT. Translated, it gives CASSEYRADTQYF. The rearrangement joins TRBV25-1 to TRBJ2-3; D remains ambiguous. The CDR3 is 13 residues long. Germline CDR1 and CDR2: MGHDK and SYGVNS. V was pared by 0 bases and J by 6 bases, with 7 bases between.

The CDR3 is CASSFAGDTQYF. The CDR3 DNA is TGTGCCAGCAGCTTTGCAGGGGATACGCAGTATTTT. The chain couples TRBV11-2 to TRBJ2-3; D possibly corresponds to TRBD1 (5 bases). Trimming left V 3 bases short and J 6 bases short, with 7 bases between. CDR3 length: 12 residues. The germline V gene encodes CDR1 SGHAT and CDR2 FQNNGV.

V is TRBV18 and J is TRBJ2-1; 10 bases line up with TRBD2. CDR1 is KGHSH and CDR2 is LQKENI in the germline V gene. Unmatched junction bases numbered 15, after V lost 3 bases and J lost 10 bases. There are 17 residues in the CDR3. The chain's CDR3 is CASSPGSGRKDFGEQFF. CDR3 in DNA: TGTGCCAGCTCACCGGGTAGCGGGAGGAAGGATTTTGGGGAGCAGTTCTTC.

This clone was found many times. J is TRBJ2-2 and V is TRBV6-5; 7 bases match TRBD1. With 9 bases clipped from V and 6 bases from J, the junction kept 7 bases outside the gene matches. Germline-derived CDR1 and CDR2 are MNHEY and SVGAGI. The CDR3 has 13 amino acids. CDR3 loop: CASQDRVAGELFF. CDR3 coding DNA: TGTGCCAGTCAAGACAGGGTCGCCGGGGAGCTGTTTTTT.

V gene TRBV3-1 (or the pseudogene TRBV3-2) combines with J gene TRBJ1-1; 8 bases are a match to TRBD1. The junction had 2 bases not matched to a gene; V was cut back by 2 bases and J by 3 bases. The CDR3 has 14 amino acids. Germline values: CDR1 LGHDT, CDR2 YNNKEL (reference sequence). The CDR3 region is CASSQQGAYTEAFF. CDR3 nucleotide sequence: TGTGCCAGCAGCCAACAGGGGGCCTACACTGAAGCTTTCTTT.

The rearrangement joins TRBV9 to TRBJ1-1; 9 positions agree with TRBD1. The CDR3 has 13 residues. V shed 5 bases and J 11 bases; nucleotides not matched to a gene: 10. Looked up from germline, CDR1 is SGDLS and CDR2 is YYNGEE. CDR3 DNA: TGTGCCAGCAGTGCCGGGACAGGGTCCGTGGCTTTCTTT. Protein product: CASSAGTGSVAFF.

The V and J genes are TRBV6-5 and TRBJ1-5; 7 nucleotides line up with TRBD1. V lost 5 bases, J lost 6 bases, and 4 bases stayed unmatched. Germline V gives CDR1 MNHEY, CDR2 SVGAGI. The CDR3 is 13 residues long. The CDR3 nucleotides read TGTGCCAGCAGTAGACAGGGCTTTCAGCCCCAGCATTTT. Its protein is CASSRQGFQPQHF.

The V and J genes are TRBV18 and TRBJ1-2; TRBD1 is a possible D gene (5 bases). CDR3 length: 14 residues. V lost 2 bases, J lost 2 bases, and 9 bases lay in between. Germline assignment: CDR1 KGHSH and CDR2 LQKENI. CDR3 region: CASSPGGGNYGYTF. CDR3 in DNA: TGTGCCAGCTCACCAGGGGGAGGGAACTATGGCTACACCTTC. Complete variable domain (other parts from reference TRBV18 and TRBJ1-2): NAGVMQNPRHLVRRRGQEARLRCSPMKGHSHVYWYRQLPEEGLKFMVYLQKENIIDESGMPKERFSAEFPKEGPSILRIQQVVRGDSAAYFCASSPGGGNYGYTFGSGTRLTVV.

This clone was observed a single time. This rearrangement joins TRBV11-2 to TRBJ2-7; D is possibly TRBD2 (6 bases). V lost 5 bases and J lost 9, with 20 bases in between. There are 14 residues in the CDR3. Germline V gene data show CDR1 as SGHAT and CDR2 as FQNNGV. The CDR3 loop reads CASSPLKGGPGQYF. The DNA for the CDR3 is TGTGCCAGCAGCCCCCTAAAAGGAGGGCCGGGGCAGTACTTC.

The chain has TRBV3-1 (or the pseudogene TRBV3-2) and TRBJ2-3; D is unclear. Germline V CDR1 and CDR2: LGHDT, YNNKEL (reference sequence). Trimming removed 1 base from V and 4 bases from J, with 12 bases in between. CDR3 length: 15 amino acids. The CDR3 sequence: CASSQGWAIPDTQYF. The CDR3 DNA follows: TGTGCCAGCAGCCAAGGGTGGGCGATCCCAGATACGCAGTATTTT.

This clone was observed once. This CDR3 is CASSKILGTGGFHETLTGANVLTF. The CDR3 DNA reads TGTGCCAGCAGCAAAATTTTAGGGACAGGGGGTTTTCACGAAACCCTAACTGGGGCCAACGTCCTGACTTTC. V usage is TRBV21-1 and J usage is TRBJ2-6; TRBD1, the table's D call, lacks a check against the DNA. TRBV21-1 is a pseudogene. The CDR3 has 24 residues.

This clone has only one observation. This rearrangement joins TRBV6-1 to TRBJ2-1; no reliable D call. This CDR3 spans 13 amino acids. Trimming took 1 base from V and 9 from J, leaving 10 bases between them. The germline gives CDR1 MNHNS, CDR2 SASEGT. In nucleotides, the CDR3 is TGTGCCAGCAGTGAAGTAGGAGAGCTTGAGCAGTTCTTC. It specifies CASSEVGELEQFF.